Presented here are 2 T cell receptor beta chains from one specimen sequenced in a study of OX40 agonist ivuxolimab in advanced cancers. The method was immunoSEQ multiplex PCR; TCRdb's version includes in-frame clones alone and lacks a portion of them. The data show roughly 62,000 clones, under 95% seen once. This material consisted of CD4+ or CD8+ T cells sorted from blood, taken in a trial of the OX40 agonist ivuxolimab. The receptor source for this set is an adult with an advanced solid tumor such as melanoma, head and neck, liver or kidney cancer.

The CDR3 sequence is CASSGTAYEQYF. The DNA for the CDR3 is TGTGCCAGCAGTGGGACAGCCTACGAGCAGTACTTC. This chain connects TRBV6-1 to TRBJ2-7; D is perhaps TRBD1 (6 bases). V lost 4 bases and J 2 bases, leaving 6 bases between the germline ends. This CDR3 is 12 amino acids long. Germline V gene lookup returns CDR1 MNHNS and CDR2 SASEGT.

This chain connects TRBV27 to TRBJ2-7; the D gene could be TRBD1 or TRBD2 (5 bases each). Trimming removed 6 bases at V and 4 bases at J, with 19 bases between. In germline, CDR1 is MNHEY, CDR2 SMNVEV (reference sequence). The CDR3 sequence is 15 residues long. CDR3: CASSYRDQKVYEQYF. CDR3 coding DNA: TGTGCCAGCAGCTACCGGGACCAAAAAGTTTACGAGCAGTACTTC.